These 2 T cell receptor beta chains came from one sample sequenced in a study of T-cell reconstitution after alpha-beta-depleted transplantation in children. Unique molecular identifiers were used to barcode this TCRbeta library. MiXCR, run by TCRdb on the PCR reads, gives a single entry per CDR3 protein. This table holds about a million distinct CDR3 sequences, roughly 29% found once. The input for sequencing was PBMCs, mostly from graft donor cells, taken 360 days after TCRalphabeta/CD19-depleted stem cell transplant. These receptors came from a boy less than two years old who had a stem cell transplant for SCID, so the T cells may come from the graft donor.

This clonotype was seen only a few times. V is TRBV10-3 and J is TRBJ2-3, with 8 bases fitting TRBD2. Trimming removed 2 bases from V and 7 bases from J; junction bases left unmatched: 5. Germline V CDR1 and CDR2: ENHRY, SYGVKD. CDR3 length equals 14 residues. The CDR3 coding sequence is TGTGCCATCAGTGAGGGTCCGGGAGGGAATACGCAGTATTTT. This codes for CAISEGPGGNTQYF.

DNA of the CDR3: TGCGCCAGCAGCCCCGCACCGGGACAGGGCACAGATACGCAGTATTTT. Protein sequence: CASSPAPGQGTDTQYF. V gene TRBV4-3 combines with J gene TRBJ2-3, with 8 bases matching TRBD1. The CDR3 sequence is 16 residues long. V trimming: 4 bases; J trimming: 1 base; junction bases outside the gene matches: 7. CDR1 and CDR2 from the germline V gene are LGHNA and YSLEER.